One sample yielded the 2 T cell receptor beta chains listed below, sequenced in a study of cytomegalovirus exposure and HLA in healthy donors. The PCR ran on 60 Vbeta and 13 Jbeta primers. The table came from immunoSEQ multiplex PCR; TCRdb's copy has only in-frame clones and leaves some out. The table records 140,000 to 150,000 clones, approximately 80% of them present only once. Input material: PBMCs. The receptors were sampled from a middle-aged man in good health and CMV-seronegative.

CDR3 protein: CASSQKWASGFYEQYF. The CDR3 coding sequence is TGTGCCAGCAGCCAAAAGTGGGCTAGCGGTTTCTACGAGCAGTACTTC. The chain is built from TRBV14 and TRBJ2-7, with TRBD2 matching over 7 bases. V was pared by 2 bases and J by 3 bases, with 10 bases of the junction left unmatched. There are 16 residues in the CDR3. Germline assignment: CDR1 SGHDN and CDR2 FVKESK.

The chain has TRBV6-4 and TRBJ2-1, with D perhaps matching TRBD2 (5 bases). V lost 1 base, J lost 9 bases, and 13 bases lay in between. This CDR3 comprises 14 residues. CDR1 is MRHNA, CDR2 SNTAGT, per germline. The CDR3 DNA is TGTGCCAGCAGTGACTACGCGGAACGGGGTGAGCAGTTCTTC. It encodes CASSDYAERGEQFF.